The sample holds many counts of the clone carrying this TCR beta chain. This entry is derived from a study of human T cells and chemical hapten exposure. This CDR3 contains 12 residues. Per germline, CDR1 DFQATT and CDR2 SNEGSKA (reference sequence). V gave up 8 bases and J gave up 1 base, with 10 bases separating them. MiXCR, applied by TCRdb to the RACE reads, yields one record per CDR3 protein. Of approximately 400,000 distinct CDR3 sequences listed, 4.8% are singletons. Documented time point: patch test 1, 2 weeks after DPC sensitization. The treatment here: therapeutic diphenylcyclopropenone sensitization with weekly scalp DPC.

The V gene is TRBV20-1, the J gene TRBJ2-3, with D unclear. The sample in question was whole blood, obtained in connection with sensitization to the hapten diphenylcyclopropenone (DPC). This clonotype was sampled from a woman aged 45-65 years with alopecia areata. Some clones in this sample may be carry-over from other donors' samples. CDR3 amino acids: CSPRIGTDTQYF. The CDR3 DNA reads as TGCAGTCCCCGTATCGGCACAGATACGCAGTATTTT.